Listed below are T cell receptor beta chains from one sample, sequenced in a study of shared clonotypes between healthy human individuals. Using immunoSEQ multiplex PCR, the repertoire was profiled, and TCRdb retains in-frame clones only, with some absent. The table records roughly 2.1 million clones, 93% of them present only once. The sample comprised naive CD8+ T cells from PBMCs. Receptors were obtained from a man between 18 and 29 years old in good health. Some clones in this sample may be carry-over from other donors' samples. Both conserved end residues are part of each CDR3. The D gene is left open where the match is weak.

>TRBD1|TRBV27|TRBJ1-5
TGTGCCAGCTCAGACAGGGTTCAGCCCCAGCATTTT
CASSDRVQPQHF
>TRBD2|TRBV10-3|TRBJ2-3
TGTGCCATCAGGGGGACTAGCGGAAGCACAGATACGCAGTATTTT
CAIRGTSGSTDTQYF
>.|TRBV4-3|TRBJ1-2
TGCGCCAGCAGCCACTCACAGGGCCATGGCTACACCTTC
CASSHSQGHGYTF
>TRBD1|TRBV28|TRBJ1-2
TGTGCCAGCTCCACCTTCAGGGGGGTAGGCTACACCTTC
CASSTFRGVGYTF
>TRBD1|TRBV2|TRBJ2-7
TGTGCCAGCAGTGAAAGCGTCGCGGACAGGACCTACGAGCAGTACTTC
CASSESVADRTYEQYF
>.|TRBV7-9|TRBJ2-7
TGTGCCAGCAGCCCCCGTCCCTACGAGCAGTACTTC
CASSPRPYEQYF
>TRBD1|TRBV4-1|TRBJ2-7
TGCGCCAGCAGCCAAATTCCATCGACAGGGTACTCCTACGAGCAGTACTTC
CASSQIPSTGYSYEQYF
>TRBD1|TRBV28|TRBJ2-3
TGTGCCAGCAGAAGAGACAGGGGATCTAGCACAGATACGCAGTATTTT
CASRRDRGSSTDTQYF
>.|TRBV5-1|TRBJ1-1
TGCGCCAGCAGCTTGGGTTCTGAAGCTTTCTTT
CASSLGSEAFF
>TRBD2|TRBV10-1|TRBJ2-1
TGCGCCAGCAGTGATCGGCCCGGCAGGGAAGGACTAGCGGGATCCAACTACAATGAGCAGTTCTTC
CASSDRPGREGLAGSNYNEQFF
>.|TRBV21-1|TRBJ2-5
TGTGCCAGCAGCAAAGGTAGGGCTAGCGGGAACTGGACCCAGTACTTC
CASSKGRASGNWTQYF
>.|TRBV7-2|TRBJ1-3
TGTGCCAGCAGCTTACTCGACAGTAGAAACACCATATATTTT
CASSLLDSRNTIYF
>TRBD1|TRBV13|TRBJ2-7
TGTGCCAGCAGCCTCCGGGACAGCGTCTACGAGCAGTACTTC
CASSLRDSVYEQYF
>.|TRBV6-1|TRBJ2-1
TGTGCCAGCAGTGGGGTAGGGGGGAGCTCCTACAATGAGCAGTTCTTC
CASSGVGGSSYNEQFF
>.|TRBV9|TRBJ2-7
TGTGCCAGCAGTGAAAGACTAGTTTCCGAGCAGTACTTC
CASSERLVSEQYF
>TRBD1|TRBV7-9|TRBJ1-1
TGTGCCAGCAGCTCGACAGGGCCTGAAGCTTTCTTT
CASSSTGPEAFF
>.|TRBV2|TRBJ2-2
TGTGCCAGCAGTGAGAGGGCGCCCCAGAACACCGGGGAGCTGTTTTTT
CASSERAPQNTGELFF
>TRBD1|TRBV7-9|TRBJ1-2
TGTGCCAGCAGCCGTTTTCAAGGGGGCGCGGATGGCTACACCTTC
CASSRFQGGADGYTF
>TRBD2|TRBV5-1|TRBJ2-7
TGCGCCAGCAGCTTGGGACTAGCGGGAGTTTCAATATACGAGCAGTACTTC
CASSLGLAGVSIYEQYF
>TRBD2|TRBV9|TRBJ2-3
TGTGCCAGCAGCACTAAGGGACTAGCGGTATCCACAGATACGCAGTATTTT
CASSTKGLAVSTDTQYF